This T cell receptor beta chain was obtained from a study of tumor and adjacent non-tumor tissue in lung cancer. No cell sorting was done before RNA was extracted from the tissue. The CDR3 runs to 16 residues. Looked up from germline, CDR1 is SGHAT and CDR2 is FQNNGV. About this clonotype itself: An end of the junction does not agree with germline; a read error may underlie this.

The library came from three nested PCR rounds adapted from ARM-PCR protocols. TCRdb passed the multiplex PCR reads through MiXCR, listing each CDR3 protein once. This table holds 60,000 to 95,000 distinct CDR3 sequences, roughly 80% found once. The genes are TRBV11-2 and TRBJ2-1; D may match TRBD1 or TRBD2 (6 bases each). What was sequenced was lung tumor tissue. This clonotype was sampled from a woman in her forties or fifties with non-small cell lung cancer. CDR3: CASSSGWGALGNELFF. The CDR3 nucleotides are TGTGCCAGCAGCTCGGGGTGGGGGGCCCTCGGGAATGAGCTGTTCTTC.